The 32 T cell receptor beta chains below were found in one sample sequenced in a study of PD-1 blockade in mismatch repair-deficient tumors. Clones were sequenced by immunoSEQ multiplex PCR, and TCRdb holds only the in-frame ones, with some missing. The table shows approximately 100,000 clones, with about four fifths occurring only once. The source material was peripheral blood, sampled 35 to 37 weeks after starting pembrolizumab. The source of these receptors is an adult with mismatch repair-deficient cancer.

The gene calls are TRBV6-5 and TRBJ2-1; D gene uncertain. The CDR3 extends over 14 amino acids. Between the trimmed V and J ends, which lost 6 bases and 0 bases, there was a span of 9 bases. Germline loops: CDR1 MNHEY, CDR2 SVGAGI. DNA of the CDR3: TGTGCCAGCAGGGATGGAAACTCCTACAATGAGCAGTTCTTC. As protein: CASRDGNSYNEQFF.

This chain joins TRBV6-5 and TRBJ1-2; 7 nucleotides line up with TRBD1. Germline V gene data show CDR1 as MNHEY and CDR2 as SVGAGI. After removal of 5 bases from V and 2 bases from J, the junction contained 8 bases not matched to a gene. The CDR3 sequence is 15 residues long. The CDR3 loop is CASSRYGQDNYGYTF. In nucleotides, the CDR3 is TGTGCCAGCAGTAGATACGGACAGGACAACTATGGCTACACCTTC.

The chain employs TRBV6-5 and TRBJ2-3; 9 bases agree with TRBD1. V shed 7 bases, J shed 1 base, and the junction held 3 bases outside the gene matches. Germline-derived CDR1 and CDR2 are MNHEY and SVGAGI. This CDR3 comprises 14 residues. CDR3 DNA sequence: TGTGCCAGCAAAAGGGACAGGGGCACAGATACGCAGTATTTT. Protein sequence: CASKRDRGTDTQYF.

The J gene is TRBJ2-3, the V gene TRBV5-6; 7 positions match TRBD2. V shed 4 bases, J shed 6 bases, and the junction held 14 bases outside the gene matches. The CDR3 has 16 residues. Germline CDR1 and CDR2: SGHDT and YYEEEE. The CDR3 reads CASSATLALRLDTQYF. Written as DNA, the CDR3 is TGTGCCAGCAGCGCAACACTAGCGTTGAGGTTGGATACGCAGTATTTT.

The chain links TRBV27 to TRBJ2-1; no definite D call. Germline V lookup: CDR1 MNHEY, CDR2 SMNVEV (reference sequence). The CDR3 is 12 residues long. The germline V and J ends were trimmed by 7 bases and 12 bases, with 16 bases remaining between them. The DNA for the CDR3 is TGTGCCAGCAATCTACCGGGCCTCGGGCAGTTCTTC. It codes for CASNLPGLGQFF.

The DNA of the CDR3 is TGTGCCAGCAGTGCGAGCGGGGCCAACGTCCTGACTTTC. Translation: CASSASGANVLTF. The chain has TRBV6-5 and TRBJ2-6; D is ambiguous. V lost 5 bases, J lost 4 bases, and 6 bases lay in between. Germline lookup yields CDR1 MNHEY and CDR2 SVGAGI. The CDR3 has 13 residues.

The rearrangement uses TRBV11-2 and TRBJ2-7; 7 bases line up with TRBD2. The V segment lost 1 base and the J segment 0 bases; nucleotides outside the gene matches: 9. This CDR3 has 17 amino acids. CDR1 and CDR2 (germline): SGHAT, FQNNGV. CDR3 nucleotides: TGTGCCAGCAGCTTAGTAGCGGGCGCGAGGAGCTCCTACGAGCAGTACTTC. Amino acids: CASSLVAGARSSYEQYF.

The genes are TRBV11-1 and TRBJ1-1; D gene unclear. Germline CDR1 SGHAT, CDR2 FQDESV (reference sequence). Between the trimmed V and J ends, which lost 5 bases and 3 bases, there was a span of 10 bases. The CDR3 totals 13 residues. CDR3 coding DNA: TGTGCCAGCAGCCACAAATCGGACACTGAAGCTTTCTTT. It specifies CASSHKSDTEAFF. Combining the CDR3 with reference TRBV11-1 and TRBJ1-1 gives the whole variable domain EAEVAQSPRYKITEKSQAVAFWCDPISGHATLYWYRQILGQGPELLVQFQDESVVDDSQLPKDRFSAERLKGVDSTLKIQPAELGDSAMYLCASSHKSDTEAFFGQGTRLTVV.

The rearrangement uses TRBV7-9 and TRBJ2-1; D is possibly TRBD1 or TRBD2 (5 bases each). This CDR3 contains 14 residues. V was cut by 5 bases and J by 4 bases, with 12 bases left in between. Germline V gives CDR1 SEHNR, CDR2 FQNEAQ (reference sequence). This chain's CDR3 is CASSPEGIYNEQFF. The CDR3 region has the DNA TGTGCCAGCAGCCCAGAGGGGATTTACAATGAGCAGTTCTTC.

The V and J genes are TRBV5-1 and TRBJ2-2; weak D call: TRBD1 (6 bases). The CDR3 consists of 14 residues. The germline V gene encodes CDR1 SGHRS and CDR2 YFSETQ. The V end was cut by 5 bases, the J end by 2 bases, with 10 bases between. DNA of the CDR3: TGCGCCAGCAGAGGACAGAGTAACACCGGGGAGCTGTTTTTT. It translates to CASRGQSNTGELFF.

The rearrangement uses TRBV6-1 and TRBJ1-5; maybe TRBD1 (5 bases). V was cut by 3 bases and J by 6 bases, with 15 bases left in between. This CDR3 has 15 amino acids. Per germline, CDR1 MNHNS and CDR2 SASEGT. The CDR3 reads CASSERVRVGQPQHF. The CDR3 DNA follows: TGTGCCAGCAGTGAGAGGGTCAGGGTTGGTCAGCCCCAGCATTTT.

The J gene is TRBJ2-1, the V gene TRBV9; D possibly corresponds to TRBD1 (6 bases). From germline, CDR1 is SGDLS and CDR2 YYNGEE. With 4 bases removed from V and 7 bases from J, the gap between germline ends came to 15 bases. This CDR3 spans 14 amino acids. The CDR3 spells CASSPGDSSNEQFF. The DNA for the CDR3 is TGTGCCAGCAGCCCAGGGGATAGCAGTAATGAGCAGTTCTTC. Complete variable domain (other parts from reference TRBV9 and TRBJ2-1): DSGVTQTPKHLITATGQRVTLRCSPRSGDLSVYWYQQSLDQGLQFLIQYYNGEERAKGNILERFSAQQFPDLHSELNLSSLELGDSALYFCASSPGDSSNEQFFGPGTRLTVL.

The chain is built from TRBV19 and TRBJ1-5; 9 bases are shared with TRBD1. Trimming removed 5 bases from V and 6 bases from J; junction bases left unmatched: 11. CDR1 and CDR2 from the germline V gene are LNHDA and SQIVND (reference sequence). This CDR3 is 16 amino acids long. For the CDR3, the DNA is TGTGCCAGTAGTCCCTTGGACAGGGGACTAGCTCAGCCCCAGCATTTT. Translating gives CASSPLDRGLAQPQHF.

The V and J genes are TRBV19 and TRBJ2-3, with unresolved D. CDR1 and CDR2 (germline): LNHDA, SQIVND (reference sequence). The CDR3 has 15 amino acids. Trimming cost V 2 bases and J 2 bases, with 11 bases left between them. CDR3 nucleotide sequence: TGTGCCAGTAGTATAAACGGTTTTTTCACAGATACGCAGTATTTT. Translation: CASSINGFFTDTQYF.

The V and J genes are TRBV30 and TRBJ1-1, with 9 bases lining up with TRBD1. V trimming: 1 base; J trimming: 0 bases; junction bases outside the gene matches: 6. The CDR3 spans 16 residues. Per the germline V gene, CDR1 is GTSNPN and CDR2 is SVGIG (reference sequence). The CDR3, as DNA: TGTGCCTGGAGTGCCCCGGGACAGGGAATGAACACTGAAGCTTTCTTT. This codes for CAWSAPGQGMNTEAFF. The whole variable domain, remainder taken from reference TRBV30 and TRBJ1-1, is SQTIHQWPATLVQPVGSPLSLECTVEGTSNPNLYWYRQAAGRGLQLLFYSVGIGQISSEVPQNLSASRPQDRQFILSSKKLLLSDSGFYLCAWSAPGQGMNTEAFFGQGTRLTVV.

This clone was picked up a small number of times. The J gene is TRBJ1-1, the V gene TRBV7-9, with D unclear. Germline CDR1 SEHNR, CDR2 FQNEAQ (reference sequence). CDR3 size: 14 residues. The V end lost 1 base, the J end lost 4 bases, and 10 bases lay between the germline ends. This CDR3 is CASSLEGIGTEAFF. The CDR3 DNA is TGTGCCAGCAGCTTAGAAGGGATCGGCACTGAAGCTTTCTTT.

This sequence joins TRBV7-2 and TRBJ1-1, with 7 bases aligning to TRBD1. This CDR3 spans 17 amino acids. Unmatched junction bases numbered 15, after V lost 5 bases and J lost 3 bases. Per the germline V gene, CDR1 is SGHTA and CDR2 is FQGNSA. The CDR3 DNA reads TGTGCCAGCAGCCGTTTCTATAAGACAGGGTCCTACACTGAAGCTTTCTTT. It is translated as CASSRFYKTGSYTEAFF.

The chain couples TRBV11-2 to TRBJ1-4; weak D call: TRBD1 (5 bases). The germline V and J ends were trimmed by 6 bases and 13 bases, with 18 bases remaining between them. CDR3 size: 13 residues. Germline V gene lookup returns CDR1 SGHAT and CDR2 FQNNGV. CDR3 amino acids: CASSPNRGTGLFF. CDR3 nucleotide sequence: TGTGCCAGCAGTCCTAATCGAGGGACCGGACTGTTTTTT.

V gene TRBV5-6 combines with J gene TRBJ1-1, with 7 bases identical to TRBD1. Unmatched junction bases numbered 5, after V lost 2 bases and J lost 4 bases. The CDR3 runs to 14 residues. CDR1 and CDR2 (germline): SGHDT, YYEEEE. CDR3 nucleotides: TGTGCCAGCAGCTTTCAGGCAGGGGGCACTGAAGCTTTCTTT. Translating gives CASSFQAGGTEAFF.

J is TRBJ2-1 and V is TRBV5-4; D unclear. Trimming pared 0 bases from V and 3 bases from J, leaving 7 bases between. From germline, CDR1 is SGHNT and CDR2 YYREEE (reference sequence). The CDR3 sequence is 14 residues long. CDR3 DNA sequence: TGTGCCAGCAGCTTGGAGGGTGGCTACAATGAGCAGTTCTTC. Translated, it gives CASSLEGGYNEQFF.

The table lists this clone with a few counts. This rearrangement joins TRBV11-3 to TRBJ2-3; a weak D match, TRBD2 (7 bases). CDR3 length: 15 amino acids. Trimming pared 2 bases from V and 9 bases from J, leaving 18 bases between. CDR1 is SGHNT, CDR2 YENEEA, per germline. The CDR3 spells CASSLSAGAPGTQYF. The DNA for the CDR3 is TGTGCCAGCAGCTTATCCGCGGGGGCCCCTGGAACGCAGTATTTT.

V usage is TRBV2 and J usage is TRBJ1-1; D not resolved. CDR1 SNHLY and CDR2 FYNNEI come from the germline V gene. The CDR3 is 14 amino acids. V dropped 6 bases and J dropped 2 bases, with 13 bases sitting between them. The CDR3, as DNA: TGTGCCAGCAGCTTTATATCGGGTAACACTGAAGCTTTCTTT. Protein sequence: CASSFISGNTEAFF.

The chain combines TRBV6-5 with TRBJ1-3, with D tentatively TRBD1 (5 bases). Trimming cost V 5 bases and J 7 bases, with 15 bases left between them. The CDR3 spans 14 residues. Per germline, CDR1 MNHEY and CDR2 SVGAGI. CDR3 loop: CASSPDQGPNTIYF. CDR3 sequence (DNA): TGTGCCAGCAGTCCCGACCAGGGACCTAACACCATATATTTT.

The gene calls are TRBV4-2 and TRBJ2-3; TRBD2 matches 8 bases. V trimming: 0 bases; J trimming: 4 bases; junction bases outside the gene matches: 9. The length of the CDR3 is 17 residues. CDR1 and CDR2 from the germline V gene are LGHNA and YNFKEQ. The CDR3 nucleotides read TGTGCCAGCAGCCAAGATCCAGCGGGGGCGCAGGCAGATACGCAGTATTTT. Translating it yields CASSQDPAGAQADTQYF.

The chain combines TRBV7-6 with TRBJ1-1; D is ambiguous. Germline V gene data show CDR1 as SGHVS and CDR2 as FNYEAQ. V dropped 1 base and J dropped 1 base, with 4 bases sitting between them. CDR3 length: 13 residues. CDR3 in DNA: TGTGCCAGCAGCTTAGAACAGAACACTGAAGCTTTCTTT. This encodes CASSLEQNTEAFF.

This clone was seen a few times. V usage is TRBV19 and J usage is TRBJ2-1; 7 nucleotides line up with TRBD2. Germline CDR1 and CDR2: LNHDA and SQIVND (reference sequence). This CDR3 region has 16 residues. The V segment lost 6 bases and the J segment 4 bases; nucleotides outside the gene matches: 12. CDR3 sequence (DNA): TGTGCCAGTAGCCCTAGCGGCGGGAGAGTGTACAATGAGCAGTTCTTC. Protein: CASSPSGGRVYNEQFF.

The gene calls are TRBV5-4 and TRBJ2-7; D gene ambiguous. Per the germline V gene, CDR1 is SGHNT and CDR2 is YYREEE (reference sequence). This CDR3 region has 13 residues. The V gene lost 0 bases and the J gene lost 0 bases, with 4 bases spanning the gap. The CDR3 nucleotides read TGTGCCAGCAGCTTGGACAACTCCTACGAGCAGTACTTC. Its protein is CASSLDNSYEQYF.

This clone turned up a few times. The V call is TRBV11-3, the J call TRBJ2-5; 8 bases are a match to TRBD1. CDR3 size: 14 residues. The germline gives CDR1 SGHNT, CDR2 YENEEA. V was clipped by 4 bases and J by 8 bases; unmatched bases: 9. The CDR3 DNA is TGTGCCAGCAGCTCCCAACAGGGGGAAGTAACCCAGTACTTC. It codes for CASSSQQGEVTQYF.

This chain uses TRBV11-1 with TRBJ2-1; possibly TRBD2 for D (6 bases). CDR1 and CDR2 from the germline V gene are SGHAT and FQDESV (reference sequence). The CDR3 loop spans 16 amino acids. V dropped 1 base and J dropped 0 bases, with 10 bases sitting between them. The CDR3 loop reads CASSLGVGGSYNEQFF. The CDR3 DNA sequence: TGTGCCAGCAGCTTAGGAGTGGGGGGCTCCTACAATGAGCAGTTCTTC.

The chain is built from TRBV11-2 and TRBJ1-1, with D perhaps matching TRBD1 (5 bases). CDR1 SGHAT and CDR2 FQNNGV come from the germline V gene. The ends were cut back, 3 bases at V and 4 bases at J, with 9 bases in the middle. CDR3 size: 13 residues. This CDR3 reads CASSFVRGTEAFF. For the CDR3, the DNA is TGTGCCAGCAGCTTTGTGAGGGGCACTGAAGCTTTCTTT.

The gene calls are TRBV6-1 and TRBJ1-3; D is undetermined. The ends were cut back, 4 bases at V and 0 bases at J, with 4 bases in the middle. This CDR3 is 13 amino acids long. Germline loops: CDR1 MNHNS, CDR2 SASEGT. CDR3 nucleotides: TGTGCCAGCAGTGTCAGCTCTGGAAACACCATATATTTT. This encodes CASSVSSGNTIYF.

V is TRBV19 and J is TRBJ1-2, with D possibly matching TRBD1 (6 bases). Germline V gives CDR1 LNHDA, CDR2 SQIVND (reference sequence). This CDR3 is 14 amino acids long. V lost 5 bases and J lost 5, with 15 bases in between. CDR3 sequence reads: CASSVPDSQYGYTF. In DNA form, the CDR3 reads TGTGCCAGTAGTGTCCCGGACAGCCAGTATGGCTACACCTTC.